Listed here are 17 T cell receptor beta chains from one sample, sequenced in a study of T cell repertoires in cytomegalovirus infection. TCRdb used MiXCR to reprocess the reads, holding one entry per CDR3 protein. This sample has hundreds of thousands of distinct CDR3 sequences, with roughly 26% found just once. What was sequenced was CD8+ T cells from PBMCs. The receptor source for this set is a human donor in good health (CMV status not recorded). Some clones in this sample may be carry-over from other donors' samples.

This clonotype was seen more than once but under ten times. The chain links TRBV27 to TRBJ2-5; D is perhaps TRBD1 (5 bases). Trimming took off 4 bases at V and 0 bases at J, with 9 bases between the two ends. The CDR3 has 14 amino acids. Germline V gives CDR1 MNHEY, CDR2 SMNVEV (reference sequence). CDR3 region: CASSSRAYQETQYF. The CDR3 DNA reads TGTGCCAGCAGTTCCAGGGCGTACCAAGAGACCCAGTACTTC.

V gene TRBV12-3 or TRBV12-4 combines with J gene TRBJ2-5, with 10 positions matching TRBD2. The CDR3 extends over 14 amino acids. V was clipped by 6 bases and J by 5 bases; unmatched bases: 6. CDR3 sequence reads: CASRPSSGGETQYF. CDR3 sequence (DNA): TGTGCCAGCAGGCCCTCTAGCGGGGGCGAGACCCAGTACTTC.

Many counts were recorded for this clonotype. The chain employs TRBV12-3 or TRBV12-4 and TRBJ1-5, with D perhaps TRBD1 (5 bases). Trimming removed 8 bases at V and 5 bases at J, with 16 bases between. The CDR3 is 14 amino acids. Here the CDR3 DNA reads TGTGCCAGCGGGTCTGCAGGGACTCATCAGCCCCAGCATTTT. Translation: CASGSAGTHQPQHF.

A word on this clonotype: Being one base from a much bigger clone, this may be a read error. This chain links TRBV12-3 or TRBV12-4 with TRBJ2-7; a possible D gene is TRBD1 (5 bases). This CDR3 is 14 amino acids long. The DNA of the CDR3 is TGTGCCAACAGTCTGGACATTAGATCCTACGAGCAGTACGTC. Its translation: CANSLDIRSYEQYV.

This clonotype was counted a few times. V usage is TRBV6-1 and J usage is TRBJ1-1; the D gene is possibly TRBD1 (5 bases). The V gene's germline CDR1 is MNHNS and CDR2 SASEGT. Trimming took off 7 bases at V and 3 bases at J, with 18 bases between the two ends. The CDR3 spans 15 residues. The CDR3 DNA reads TGTGCCAGCATCCTCTCCCAAAGGGGTGACACTGAAGCTTTCTTT. Translating it yields CASILSQRGDTEAFF.

This sequence joins TRBV28 and TRBJ1-6; D ambiguous. CDR3 size: 13 residues. CDR1 MDHEN and CDR2 SYDVKM come from the germline V gene. V lost 6 bases to trimming and J lost 5 bases, with 8 bases between them. CDR3 residues: CASRGNDNSPLHF. In nucleotides, the CDR3 is TGTGCCAGCAGAGGGAACGATAATTCACCCCTCCACTTT.

This clonotype was counted a few times. The V and J genes are TRBV29-1 and TRBJ2-1, with 8 bases that match TRBD2. Germline lookup yields CDR1 SQVTM and CDR2 ANQGSEA. The CDR3 sequence is 16 residues long. The V and J ends lost 1 base and 1 base, in that order; junction bases with no gene match: 6. DNA for the CDR3: TGCAGCGTTGAAGGTCGCCCGGGGGGGTCCTACAATGAGCAGTTCTTC. Its protein product is CSVEGRPGGSYNEQFF.

This clonotype was picked up many times. The chain couples TRBV7-3 to TRBJ2-2; TRBD1 matches 7 bases. The trim removed 5 bases at V and 2 bases at J, leaving 8 bases unmatched. Germline CDR1 SGHTA, CDR2 FQGTGA. This CDR3 spans 16 amino acids. The CDR3 coding sequence is TGTGCCAGCAGCCCATCGGGACAGCTCAACACCGGGGAGCTGTTTTTT. This gives the protein CASSPSGQLNTGELFF.

The CDR3 DNA follows: TGTGCCAGCAAGGACGGTATAGAGACCCAGTACTTC. As protein: CASKDGIETQYF. This chain links TRBV12-3 or TRBV12-4 with TRBJ2-5; no definite D call. The CDR3 has 12 amino acids. V lost 7 bases, J lost 4 bases, and 10 bases lay in between.

The chain links TRBV25-1 to TRBJ1-6; 9 bases map to TRBD1. The length of the CDR3 is 15 residues. Germline V gene sequence: CDR1 MGHDK, CDR2 SYGVNS. The trim removed 4 bases at V and 9 bases at J, leaving 7 bases unmatched. The CDR3 sequence is CASSGETGGTSPLHF. DNA for the CDR3: TGTGCCAGCAGTGGGGAGACAGGGGGTACTTCACCCCTCCACTTT.

This clonotype was counted at least ten times. The chain recombines TRBV7-2 with TRBJ1-1; D possibly corresponds to TRBD1 (5 bases). The CDR3 has 14 amino acids. The V and J ends lost 3 bases and 1 base respectively, with 9 bases between them. Germline CDR1 reads SGHTA; CDR2 reads FQGNSA. The CDR3 region is CASSFGAGNTEAFF. The CDR3 DNA reads TGTGCCAGCAGCTTTGGGGCGGGGAACACTGAAGCTTTCTTT.

Of note for this clonotype: A much larger clonotype is one base distant, so this may be a read error. The chain is built from TRBV7-4 and TRBJ2-3; 9 bases match TRBD1. This CDR3 is built from 16 residues. Germline V gives CDR1 SGHVT, CDR2 SQSDAQ. V lost 10 bases to trimming and J lost 2 bases; unmatched junction nucleotides: 13. CDR3 in DNA: TGTGCCAACAGAACCTCGGGACAGGGCCCCACAGATACGCAGTATTTT. Amino acid sequence: CANRTSGQGPTDTQYF.

This clonotype has more than one count but fewer than ten. This chain connects TRBV20-1 to TRBJ2-7; D may be TRBD1 (7 bases). This CDR3 comprises 14 residues. In germline, CDR1 is DFQATT, CDR2 SNEGSKA (reference sequence). V lost 3 bases and J lost 4, with 16 bases in between. This CDR3 reads CSASQGGGSYEQYF. The CDR3 DNA sequence: TGCAGTGCTAGTCAGGGGGGAGGTTCATACGAGCAGTACTTC.

CDR3 protein: CASKSGQLNTEAFF. The CDR3 bases are TGTGCCAGCAAATCGGGACAGCTAAACACTGAAGCTTTCTTT. This sequence joins TRBV6-1 and TRBJ1-1, with TRBD1 identical over 7 bases. The V segment lost 7 bases and the J segment 2 bases; nucleotides outside the gene matches: 7. This CDR3 spans 14 amino acids. CDR1 and CDR2 from the germline V gene are MNHNS and SASEGT.

The chain joins TRBV5-5 to TRBJ2-7; the D is unclear. The CDR3 totals 14 residues. Germline CDR1 and CDR2: SGHKS and YYEKEE (reference sequence). V was clipped by 4 bases and J by 0 bases, with 11 bases between them. The CDR3 sequence: CASSQWTDSYEQYF. CDR3 sequence (DNA): TGTGCCAGCAGCCAATGGACGGACTCCTACGAGCAGTACTTC.

This rearrangement joins TRBV10-3 to TRBJ2-1, with 14 bases fitting TRBD2. This CDR3 has 15 amino acids. Germline-derived CDR1 and CDR2 are ENHRY and SYGVKD. The J segment lost 5 bases and the V segment lost 8 bases, leaving 5 bases of the junction unmatched. The CDR3 is CAILRLAGGNNEQFF. In nucleotides, the CDR3 is TGTGCCATCCTTCGACTAGCGGGGGGGAACAATGAGCAGTTCTTC.

This chain's CDR3 is CASSYVMGGDNEQFF. The CDR3 DNA is TGTGCCAGCAGTTACGTTATGGGGGGGGACAATGAGCAGTTCTTC. This rearrangement joins TRBV6-2 or TRBV6-3 to TRBJ2-1; 7 bases map to TRBD2. The trim removed 2 bases at V and 5 bases at J, leaving 6 bases unmatched. This CDR3 contains 15 residues. The germline CDR1 and CDR2 sequences are MNHEY and SVGEGT.